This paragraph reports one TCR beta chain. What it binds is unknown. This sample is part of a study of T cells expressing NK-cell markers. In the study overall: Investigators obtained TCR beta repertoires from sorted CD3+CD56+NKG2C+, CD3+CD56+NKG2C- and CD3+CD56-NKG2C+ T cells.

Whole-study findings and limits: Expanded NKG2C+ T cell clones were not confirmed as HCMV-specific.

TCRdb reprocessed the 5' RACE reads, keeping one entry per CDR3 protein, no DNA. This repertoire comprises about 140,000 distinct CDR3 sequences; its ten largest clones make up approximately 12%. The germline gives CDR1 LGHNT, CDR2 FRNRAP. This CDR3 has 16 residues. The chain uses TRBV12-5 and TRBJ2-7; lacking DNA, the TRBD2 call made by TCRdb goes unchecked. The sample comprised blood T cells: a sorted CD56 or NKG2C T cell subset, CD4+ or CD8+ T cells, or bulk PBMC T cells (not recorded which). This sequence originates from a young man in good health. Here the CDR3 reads CASGLDGRDYDYEQYF.